This T cell receptor (beta chain) was sequenced during a study of T cells after yellow fever vaccination. Background on the study: SMART-Seq v4 Ultra Low Input handled preparation of low-cell-number fractions.

Germline CDR1 DFQATT, CDR2 SNEGSKA (reference sequence). The CDR3 is 14 amino acids. The junction had 3 bases not matched to a gene; V was cut back by 2 bases and J by 7 bases. This clonotype was counted many times. MiXCR, run by TCRdb on the 5' RACE reads, gives a single entry per CDR3 protein. The sample yields about 140,000 distinct CDR3 sequences, 5% to 7.5% seen once. The V and J genes are TRBV20-1 and TRBJ2-1, with 12 nucleotides matching TRBD2. The sequencing here drew on CD4+ T cells sorted from PBMCs, taken 10 days after the yellow fever booster vaccination. This receptor was identified in a young man who received the YFV17D yellow fever vaccine. The CDR3 nucleotides are TGCAGTGCTAGATTAACTAGCGGGAGGAATGAGCAGTTCTTC. Amino acids: CSARLTSGRNEQFF.